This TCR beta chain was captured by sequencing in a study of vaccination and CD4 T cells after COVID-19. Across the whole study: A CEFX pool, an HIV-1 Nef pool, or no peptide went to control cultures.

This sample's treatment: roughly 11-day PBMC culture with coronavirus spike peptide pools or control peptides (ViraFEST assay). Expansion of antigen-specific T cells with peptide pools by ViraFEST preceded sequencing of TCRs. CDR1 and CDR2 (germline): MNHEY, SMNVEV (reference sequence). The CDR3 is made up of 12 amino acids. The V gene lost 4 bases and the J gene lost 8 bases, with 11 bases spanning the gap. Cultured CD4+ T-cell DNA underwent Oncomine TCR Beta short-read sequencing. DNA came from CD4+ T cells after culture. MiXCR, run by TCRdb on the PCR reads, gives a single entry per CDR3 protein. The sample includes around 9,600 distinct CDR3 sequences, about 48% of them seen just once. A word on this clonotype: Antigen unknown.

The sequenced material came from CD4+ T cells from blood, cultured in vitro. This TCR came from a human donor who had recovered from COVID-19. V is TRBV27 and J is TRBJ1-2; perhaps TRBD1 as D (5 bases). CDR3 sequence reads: CASSSVGEGYTF. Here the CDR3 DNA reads TGTGCCAGCAGTTCGGTAGGGGAAGGCTACACCTTC.